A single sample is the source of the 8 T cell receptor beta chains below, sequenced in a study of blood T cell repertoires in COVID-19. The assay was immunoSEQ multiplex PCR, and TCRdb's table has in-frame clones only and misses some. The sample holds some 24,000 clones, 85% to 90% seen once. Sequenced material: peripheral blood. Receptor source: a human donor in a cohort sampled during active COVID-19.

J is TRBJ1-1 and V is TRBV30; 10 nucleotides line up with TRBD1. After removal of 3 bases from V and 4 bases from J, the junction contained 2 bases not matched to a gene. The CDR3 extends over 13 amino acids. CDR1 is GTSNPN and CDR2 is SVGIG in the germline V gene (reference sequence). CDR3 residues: CAWSRQGATEAFF. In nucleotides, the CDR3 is TGTGCCTGGAGCAGACAGGGGGCCACTGAAGCTTTCTTT.

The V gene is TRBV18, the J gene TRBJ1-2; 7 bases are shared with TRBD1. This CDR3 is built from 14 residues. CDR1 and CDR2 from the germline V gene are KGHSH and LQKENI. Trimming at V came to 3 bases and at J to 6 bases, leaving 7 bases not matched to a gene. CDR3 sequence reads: CASSPTGPGDGYTF. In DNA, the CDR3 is TGTGCCAGCTCACCGACAGGGCCGGGGGATGGCTACACCTTC.

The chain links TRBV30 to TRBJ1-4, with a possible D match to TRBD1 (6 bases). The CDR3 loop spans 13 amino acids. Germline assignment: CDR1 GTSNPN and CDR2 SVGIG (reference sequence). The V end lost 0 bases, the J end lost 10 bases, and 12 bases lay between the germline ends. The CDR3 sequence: CAWSVGGFGKLFF. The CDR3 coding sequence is TGTGCCTGGAGTGTAGGGGGATTCGGAAAACTGTTTTTT.

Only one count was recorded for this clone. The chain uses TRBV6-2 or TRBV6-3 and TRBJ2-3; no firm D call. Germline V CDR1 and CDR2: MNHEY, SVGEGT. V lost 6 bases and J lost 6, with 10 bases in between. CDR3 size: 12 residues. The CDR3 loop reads CASSLLQDTQYF. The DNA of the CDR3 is TGTGCCAGCAGCCTCCTCCAGGATACGCAGTATTTT.

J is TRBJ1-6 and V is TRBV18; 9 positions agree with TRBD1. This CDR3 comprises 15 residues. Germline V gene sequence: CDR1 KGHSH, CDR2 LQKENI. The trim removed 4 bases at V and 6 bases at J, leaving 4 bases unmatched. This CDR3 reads CASSLGTGINSPLHF. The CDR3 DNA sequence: TGTGCCAGCTCACTTGGGACAGGGATTAATTCACCCCTCCACTTT.

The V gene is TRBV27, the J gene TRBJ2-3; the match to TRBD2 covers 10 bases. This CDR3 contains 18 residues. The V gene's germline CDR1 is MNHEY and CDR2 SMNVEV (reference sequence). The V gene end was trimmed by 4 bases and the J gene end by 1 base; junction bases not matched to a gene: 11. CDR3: CASSSVAGGLGGTDTQYF. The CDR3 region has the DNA TGTGCCAGCAGTTCGGTAGCGGGAGGCCTGGGAGGCACAGATACGCAGTATTTT.

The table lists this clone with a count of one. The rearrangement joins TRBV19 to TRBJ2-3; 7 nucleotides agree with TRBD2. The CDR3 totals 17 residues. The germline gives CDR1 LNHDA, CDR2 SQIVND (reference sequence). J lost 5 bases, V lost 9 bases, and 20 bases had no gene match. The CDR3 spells CASSTLGGSPSVDTQYF. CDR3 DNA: TGTGCCAGCTCCACCTTAGGCGGGAGCCCTTCCGTAGATACGCAGTATTTT.

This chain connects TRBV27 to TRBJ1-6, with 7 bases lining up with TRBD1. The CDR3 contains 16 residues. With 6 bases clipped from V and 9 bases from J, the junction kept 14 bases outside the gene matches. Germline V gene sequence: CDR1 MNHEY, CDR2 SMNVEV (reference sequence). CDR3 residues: CASSEGQPSTFSPLHF. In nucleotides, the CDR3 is TGTGCCAGCAGCGAGGGACAGCCTTCGACTTTTTCACCCCTCCACTTT.